A single sample is the source of the 31 T cell receptor beta chains below, sequenced in a study of blood T cell repertoires in COVID-19. Using immunoSEQ multiplex PCR, the repertoire was profiled, and TCRdb retains in-frame clones only, with some absent. The top ten clones hold around 2% of a sample with some 170,000 clones, 90% to 95% of them seen once. The sequenced sample was peripheral blood. Source of these receptors: a woman in her fifties or sixties with COVID-19, enrolled during active disease.

The genes are TRBV12-3 or TRBV12-4 and TRBJ1-3; D gene unclear. V lost 8 bases and J 5 bases, leaving 7 bases between the germline ends. This CDR3 region has 11 residues. The CDR3 loop is CASYFRNTIYF. The CDR3 DNA is TGTGCCAGCTACTTCAGAAACACCATATATTTT.

This rearrangement joins TRBV7-8 to TRBJ1-5; 7 bases are a match to TRBD1. Germline V gene lookup returns CDR1 SGHVS and CDR2 FQNEAQ. With 3 bases clipped from V and 2 bases from J, the junction kept 4 bases outside the gene matches. This CDR3 has 15 residues. CDR3 residues: CASSFDRAGNQPQHF. Here the CDR3 DNA reads TGTGCCAGCAGCTTCGACAGGGCCGGCAATCAGCCCCAGCATTTT.

V is TRBV19 and J is TRBJ1-1; weak D call: TRBD1 (5 bases). Trimming took 3 bases from V and 0 from J, leaving 8 bases between them. CDR3 length: 14 residues. Germline CDR1 LNHDA, CDR2 SQIVND (reference sequence). The chain's CDR3 is CASSIHRMNTEAFF. CDR3 DNA: TGTGCCAGTAGTATTCACAGGATGAACACTGAAGCTTTCTTT.

CDR3 nucleotide sequence: TGTGCCAGCATAAAGGGGTTGAACACTGAAGCTTTCTTT. Translation gives CASIKGLNTEAFF. The V and J genes are TRBV12-3 or TRBV12-4 and TRBJ1-1; possibly TRBD1 for D (5 bases). The CDR3 totals 13 residues. V lost 7 bases, J lost 0 bases, and 9 bases lay in between.

The chain recombines TRBV7-2 with TRBJ2-2; no firm D call. Germline V gene sequence: CDR1 SGHTA, CDR2 FQGNSA. With 5 bases removed from V and 8 bases from J, the gap between germline ends came to 15 bases. The CDR3 spans 14 residues. The CDR3 sequence: CASSPRHAQGELFF. The CDR3 DNA reads as TGTGCCAGCAGCCCCCGACATGCCCAAGGGGAGCTGTTTTTT.

The genes are TRBV6-5 and TRBJ1-1; 7 bases map to TRBD1. V dropped 7 bases and J dropped 5; count of bases not matched to a gene: 7. The CDR3 has 13 amino acids. Germline-derived CDR1 and CDR2 are MNHEY and SVGAGI. The CDR3 region is CASIQQGRTEAFF. DNA for the CDR3: TGTGCCAGCATACAACAGGGGAGGACTGAAGCTTTCTTT.

The rearrangement joins TRBV5-1 to TRBJ1-3; TRBD1 might be the D (6 bases). There are 13 residues in the CDR3. V lost 4 bases and J 4 bases, leaving 9 bases between the germline ends. The germline V gene has CDR1 SGHRS and CDR2 YFSETQ. CDR3 DNA: TGCGCCAGCAGCCCAGGGACAGGAAACACCATATATTTT. Protein sequence: CASSPGTGNTIYF.

The chain has TRBV5-1 and TRBJ2-2, with a weak D call TRBD2 (6 bases). The CDR3 covers 16 residues. V was pared by 0 bases and J by 0 bases, with 9 bases between. CDR1 and CDR2 from the germline V gene are SGHRS and YFSETQ. The CDR3 sequence: CASSLGSGANTGELFF. The CDR3 DNA sequence: TGCGCCAGCAGCTTGGGGTCGGGGGCGAACACCGGGGAGCTGTTTTTT.

The chain is built from TRBV9 and TRBJ2-1; the match to TRBD1 covers 9 bases. Germline values: CDR1 SGDLS, CDR2 YYNGEE. J was trimmed by 6 bases and V by 2 bases; bases with no gene match: 6. This CDR3 is 15 amino acids long. The CDR3, as DNA: TGTGCCAGCAGCGTGGAGACAGGGGGAGGCAATGAGCAGTTCTTC. It is translated as CASSVETGGGNEQFF.

The CDR3 coding sequence is TGTGCCAGCAGCCGGACAGGGGAGAACACTGAAGCTTTCTTT. Amino acids: CASSRTGENTEAFF. The J gene is TRBJ1-1, the V gene TRBV6-5, with TRBD1 matching 9 bases. The ends lost 6 bases at V and 1 base at J; junction bases unmatched: 3. Germline CDR1 reads MNHEY; CDR2 reads SVGAGI. The CDR3 spans 14 residues.

The rearrangement links TRBV30 to TRBJ1-1; no reliable D call. CDR3 length: 12 amino acids. The V end was cut by 3 bases, the J end by 1 base, with 6 bases between. CDR1 and CDR2 (germline): GTSNPN, SVGIG (reference sequence). CDR3 amino acids: CAWRQTNTEAFF. In nucleotides, the CDR3 is TGTGCCTGGAGACAGACGAACACTGAAGCTTTCTTT.

The CDR3 nucleotides are TGTGCCAGCTCACCAAAGACGGTACGAAGCGCTGAAGCTTTCTTT. The encoded protein is CASSPKTVRSAEAFF. The rearrangement joins TRBV18 to TRBJ1-1; D call uncertain. CDR1 is KGHSH and CDR2 is LQKENI in the germline V gene. This CDR3 is built from 15 residues. Deletions cut 2 bases from V and 6 bases from J, with 16 bases between. The full variable domain, completed using reference TRBV18 and TRBJ1-1, is NAGVMQNPRHLVRRRGQEARLRCSPMKGHSHVYWYRQLPEEGLKFMVYLQKENIIDESGMPKERFSAEFPKEGPSILRIQQVVRGDSAAYFCASSPKTVRSAEAFFGQGTRLTVV.

CDR3 nucleotide sequence: TGCGCCAGCAGCCAAGAAGCCCAGGGTCTCGGCTATGGCTACACCTTC. This codes for CASSQEAQGLGYGYTF. The rearrangement joins TRBV4-1 to TRBJ1-2; possibly TRBD1 for D (5 bases). Germline CDR1 MGHRA, CDR2 YSYEKL. The CDR3 totals 16 residues. V was clipped by 0 bases and J by 4 bases, with 15 bases between them.

The V gene is TRBV2, the J gene TRBJ1-1; 8 nucleotides agree with TRBD1. CDR1 is SNHLY and CDR2 is FYNNEI in the germline V gene. V gave up 7 bases and J gave up 3 bases; unmatched junction bases: 7. The CDR3 has 14 amino acids. Here the CDR3 DNA reads TGTGCCAGCAACCCAGGGGGCGCGGACACTGAAGCTTTCTTT. It encodes CASNPGGADTEAFF. The whole variable domain, filled in from reference TRBV2 and TRBJ1-1, reads EPEVTQTPSHQVTQMGQEVILRCVPISNHLYFYWYRQILGQKVEFLVSFYNNEISEKSEIFDDQFSVERPDGSNFTLKIRSTKLEDSAMYFCASNPGGADTEAFFGQGTRLTVV.

The chain is built from TRBV7-2 and TRBJ1-2, with 7 bases lining up with TRBD1. In germline, CDR1 is SGHTA, CDR2 FQGNSA. CDR3 length: 16 amino acids. V trimming: 5 bases; J trimming: 8 bases; junction bases outside the gene matches: 17. CDR3 in amino acids: CASSPRVTGWVSGYTF. CDR3 nucleotide sequence: TGTGCCAGCAGCCCTAGGGTGACAGGGTGGGTTTCGGGCTACACCTTC.

The V gene is TRBV19, the J gene TRBJ1-5, with a tentative D call TRBD1 (5 bases). The ends were cut back, 3 bases at V and 7 bases at J, with 10 bases in the middle. The CDR3 length is 13 residues. Germline CDR1 is LNHDA and CDR2 is SQIVND (reference sequence). The CDR3 spells CASSMGQEQPQHF. Written as DNA, the CDR3 is TGTGCCAGTAGTATGGGGCAAGAACAGCCCCAGCATTTT.

This sequence joins TRBV5-8 and TRBJ1-5, with D maybe TRBD1 (6 bases). V was cut by 3 bases and J by 2 bases, with 12 bases left in between. Germline V gene lookup returns CDR1 SGHTS and CDR2 YDEGEE. The CDR3 spans 15 residues. CDR3 nucleotide sequence: TGTGCCAGCAGCTGGGGGCAGGCCCGCAATCAGCCCCAGCATTTT. Translation gives CASSWGQARNQPQHF.

This clone was seen a few times. The chain employs TRBV5-1 and TRBJ2-2; no definite D call. CDR3 size: 15 residues. Germline lookup yields CDR1 SGHRS and CDR2 YFSETQ. The germline V and J ends were trimmed by 0 bases and 5 bases, with 11 bases remaining between them. The CDR3 region has the DNA TGCGCCAGCAGCTTGGCGGGTCGTCAGACCGGGGAGCTGTTTTTT. Its protein is CASSLAGRQTGELFF.

The chain employs TRBV5-1 and TRBJ1-1; 7 bases map to TRBD1. Losses at the gene ends were 3 bases for V and 4 bases for J; bases not matched to a gene: 15. Germline CDR1 SGHRS, CDR2 YFSETQ. This CDR3 spans 17 amino acids. The CDR3 DNA follows: TGCGCCAGCAGCTGGCCTACAGGGGACCGGACGGGCACTGAAGCTTTCTTT. Protein product: CASSWPTGDRTGTEAFF.

V gene TRBV2 combines with J gene TRBJ1-6, with a possible D match to TRBD1 (6 bases). The CDR3 contains 13 residues. CDR1 is SNHLY, CDR2 FYNNEI, per germline. Trimming took 8 bases from V and 11 from J, leaving 16 bases between them. The DNA for the CDR3 is TGTGCCAGCCGGGGGGGCCCAGGGGCACCCCTCCACTTT. Protein product: CASRGGPGAPLHF.

The chain carries TRBV4-3 and TRBJ1-3, with TRBD1 matching over 9 bases. The junction had 3 bases not matched to a gene; V was cut back by 3 bases and J by 0 bases. From germline, CDR1 is LGHNA and CDR2 YSLEER. The CDR3 is 16 residues long. In DNA form, the CDR3 reads TGCGCCAGCAGCCAGTACAGGGGGCCCTCTGGAAACACCATATATTTT. This codes for CASSQYRGPSGNTIYF.

The genes are TRBV5-4 and TRBJ2-2, with 8 bases fitting TRBD1. This CDR3 has 15 residues. V lost 4 bases to trimming and J lost 3 bases; unmatched junction nucleotides: 5. In germline, CDR1 is SGHNT, CDR2 YYREEE (reference sequence). In DNA form, the CDR3 reads TGTGCCAGCAGCATGGGGACAGGCTACACCGGGGAGCTGTTTTTT. It translates to CASSMGTGYTGELFF. The full variable domain, completed using reference TRBV5-4 and TRBJ2-2, is ETGVTQSPTHLIKTRGQQVTLRCSSQSGHNTVSWYQQALGQGPQFIFQYYREEENGRGNFPPRFSGLQFPNYSSELNVNALELDDSALYLCASSMGTGYTGELFFGEGSRLTVL.

The V gene is TRBV20-1, the J gene TRBJ2-1; a possible D gene is TRBD1 (5 bases). The germline CDR1 and CDR2 sequences are DFQATT and SNEGSKA (reference sequence). CDR3 length: 15 residues. The V gene lost 3 bases and the J gene lost 0 bases, with 12 bases spanning the gap. The CDR3 coding sequence is TGCAGTGCTAGTTCTGGGGCAGGCTCCTACAATGAGCAGTTCTTC. Its translation is CSASSGAGSYNEQFF.

This chain connects TRBV5-1 to TRBJ2-3, with 7 bases matching TRBD2. This CDR3 comprises 14 residues. V dropped 4 bases and J dropped 0; count of bases not matched to a gene: 2. Germline V lookup: CDR1 SGHRS, CDR2 YFSETQ. In DNA form, the CDR3 reads TGCGCCAGCAGCGGGACTACTAGCACAGATACGCAGTATTTT. Its protein product is CASSGTTSTDTQYF.

This chain joins TRBV10-3 and TRBJ2-2, with a weak D call TRBD2 (6 bases). The CDR3 runs to 12 residues. Germline V gene data show CDR1 as ENHRY and CDR2 as SYGVKD. The ends were cut back, 11 bases at V and 2 bases at J, with 9 bases in the middle. Written as DNA, the CDR3 is TGTGCCCTGGGGACTAACACCGGGGAGCTGTTTTTT. This codes for CALGTNTGELFF.

The chain is built from TRBV5-1 and TRBJ1-5, with 8 bases that match TRBD1. Germline V lookup: CDR1 SGHRS, CDR2 YFSETQ. The CDR3 contains 16 residues. The trim removed 0 bases at V and 2 bases at J, leaving 4 bases unmatched. The CDR3 sequence is CASSLDPGQGNQPQHF. For the CDR3, the DNA is TGCGCCAGCAGCTTGGATCCGGGACAGGGCAATCAGCCCCAGCATTTT.

This chain joins TRBV19 and TRBJ2-5; 7 bases align to TRBD1. This CDR3 spans 16 amino acids. Germline-derived CDR1 and CDR2 are LNHDA and SQIVND (reference sequence). Losses at the gene ends were 2 bases for V and 0 bases for J; bases not matched to a gene: 6. CDR3 sequence: CASSIRGPSNQETQYF. In DNA form, the CDR3 reads TGTGCCAGTAGTATAAGGGGGCCGTCGAACCAAGAGACCCAGTACTTC.

The rearrangement joins TRBV29-1 to TRBJ1-4, with 7 bases lining up with TRBD1. Germline lookup yields CDR1 SQVTM and CDR2 ANQGSEA. This CDR3 is built from 14 residues. The trim removed 4 bases at V and 3 bases at J, leaving 5 bases unmatched. CDR3 sequence (DNA): TGCAGCGTTGTGAGACAGGGATCTAATGAAAAACTGTTTTTT. Translated, it gives CSVVRQGSNEKLFF.

This rearrangement joins TRBV5-1 to TRBJ1-2, with a possible D match to TRBD1 (5 bases). Looked up from germline, CDR1 is SGHRS and CDR2 is YFSETQ. The V and J ends lost 3 bases and 4 bases respectively, with 19 bases between them. This CDR3 is 16 amino acids long. This chain's CDR3 is CASSSGGELGGYGYTF. DNA of the CDR3: TGCGCCAGCAGCTCGGGGGGAGAGCTTGGCGGCTATGGCTACACCTTC.

The chain links TRBV7-3 to TRBJ1-1; 7 bases match TRBD1. There are 14 residues in the CDR3. V gave up 8 bases and J gave up 1 base; unmatched junction bases: 7. CDR1 is SGHTA and CDR2 is FQGTGA in the germline V gene. The CDR3 DNA sequence: TGTGCCAGCGGATCGGGACAGTCGAACACTGAAGCTTTCTTT. It codes for CASGSGQSNTEAFF.

The chain couples TRBV10-3 to TRBJ2-7; D may be TRBD2 (6 bases). This CDR3 has 13 residues. Trimming removed 10 bases from V and 3 bases from J, with 16 bases in between. Germline CDR1 is ENHRY and CDR2 is SYGVKD. Written as DNA, the CDR3 is TGTGCCACGGCCCGACTAGAGAGCTACGAGCAGTACTTC. It codes for CATARLESYEQYF.